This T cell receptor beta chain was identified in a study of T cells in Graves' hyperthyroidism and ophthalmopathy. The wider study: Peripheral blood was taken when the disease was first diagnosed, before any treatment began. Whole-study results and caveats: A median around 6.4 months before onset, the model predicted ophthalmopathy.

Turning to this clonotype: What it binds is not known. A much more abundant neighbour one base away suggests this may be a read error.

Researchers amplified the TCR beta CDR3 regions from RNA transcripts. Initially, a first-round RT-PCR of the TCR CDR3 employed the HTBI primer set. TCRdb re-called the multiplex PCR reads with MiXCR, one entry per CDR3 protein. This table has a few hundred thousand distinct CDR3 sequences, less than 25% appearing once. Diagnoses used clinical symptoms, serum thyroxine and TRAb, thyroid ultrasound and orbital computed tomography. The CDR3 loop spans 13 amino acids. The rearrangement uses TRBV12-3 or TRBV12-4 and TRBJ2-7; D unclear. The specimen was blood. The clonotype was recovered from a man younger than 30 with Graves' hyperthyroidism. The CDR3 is CSSSFGYSYEQYF. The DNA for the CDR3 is TGTTCCAGCAGTTTTGGGTACTCCTACGAGCAGTACTTC.